This T cell receptor (beta chain) is drawn from a study of T cell responses to AZD1222 COVID-19 vaccine (dated by TCRdb to about 2021). Some background on the complete study: TCR sequencing was performed for fewer than 250 trial participants, of whom some 200 were given two doses of AZD1222 and some 26 were given two doses of MenACWY control vaccine. Trial participants were enrolled by age into 18-55, 56-69 and 70-plus year subgroups, with 148, 28 and 57 TCR-sequenced participants respectively.

The sample's time point label, in plain terms: about 28 days (+/-7) after the second vaccine dose. AZD1222 recipients given second doses at about 4 weeks or at about 12 weeks were pooled, since spike-specific TCR depth and breadth were not found to differ between the two schedules. Vaccinee samples were obtained from the UK trials COV001 and COV002, which included a single-blind randomized controlled phase 2/3 trial of AZD1222 (ChAdOx1 nCoV-19) in healthy adults. Trial participant PBMC samples were collected at day 0 and day 28 after the second dose for TCRbeta chain sequencing. Overall study results and their limits: After two AZD1222 doses, both the breadth and the depth of spike-specific TCRs were significantly higher than at day 0 and than in MenACWY recipients. Nearly half of unique spike-specific TCRs reportedly recognized epitopes outside regions mutated in the B.1.351 and B.1.1.7 variants. Most participants were white British and females outnumbered males, and the authors suggested that clonal diversity may have been underestimated. The 56-69-year group was small, and its depth increase did not reach significance, likely because of low power. Because no samples from the day 14 peak response were available, repertoires could be characterized only after the peak T cell response. Conclusions about previously exposed vaccinees were limited because only six AZD1222 recipients were SARS-CoV-2 seropositive at baseline. CD4 TCRs associated with the vaccine covered the entire spike protein, and the dominant responses were in regions 160-218 and 743-854.

CDR1 and CDR2 are drawn from the germline V gene: MDHEN, SYDVKM. V loses 3 bases of germline sequence and J loses 5 bases, and the interval between the two ends is 2 bases. From the cysteine through the phenylalanine, the CDR3 covers 11 amino acids. This entry keeps only the CDR3 DNA: 33 bases, framed from base 1. Comments on this clone: Its antigen specificity is not known. A read error may be the cause here, since a much bigger clone is one base away.

The CDR3 regions of human TCRbeta chains were subjected to immunosequencing. The study's own analysis went as follows. TCRs in the repertoires were matched against a reference library of SARS-CoV-2-specific TCRs that had been generated with the MIRA antigen-specificity platform. Breadth was defined as the fraction of unique TCRs that were SARS-CoV-2-associated. Depth was defined as the fraction of total T cells that were SARS-CoV-2-associated. Each spike-specific TCR was assigned to its reactive spike region and to a CD4 or CD8 class using the MIRA data. Log10-transformed breadth and depth values were compared by one-way ANOVA with Sidak's multiple comparisons tests. TCRdb provides this immuneACCESS table in a form limited to in-frame rearrangements. Some clones are lacking; in checked studies, under half of them reflect an unresolved V gene, and why the rest are absent is not known. V, J and clone size reflect that table, while D and trimming were determined from the DNA. The sample table holds fewer than 110,000 clones, of which over 75% were seen once. The top ten clonotypes cover about 9.4% of the sample.

The starting material was peripheral blood, obtained 28 days after the second AZD1222 dose. The chain couples TRBV28 to TRBJ2-1; the D gene cannot be resolved reliably. The sequence derives from an adult who received the AZD1222 COVID-19 vaccine. CDR3 reads: CASSFNNEQFF. The DNA sequence is given as TGTGCCAGCAGTTTCAACAATGAGCAGTTCTTC.